This TCR beta chain was sequenced during a study of identical twins. Study-wide points: While abundant cord blood beta clonotypes carried fewer insertions, memory repertoires showed no such pattern.

Germline V gene lookup returns CDR1 SGHRS and CDR2 YFSETQ. V lost 7 bases and J lost 3, with 12 bases in between. The CDR3 spans 13 residues. TCRdb reanalysed the 5' RACE reads using MiXCR and keeps one entry per CDR3 protein. The sample includes some 1,700,000 distinct CDR3 sequences, 32% of them seen just once. All donors were healthy, and all were Caucasian. Turning to this clonotype: The antigen is not known.

Specimen: cord blood. The J gene is TRBJ2-3, the V gene TRBV5-1; D gene uncertain. This receptor was identified in a newborn girl in good health. Here the CDR3 reads CASAGQATDTQYF. The CDR3 coding sequence is TGCGCCAGCGCCGGGCAAGCTACAGATACGCAGTATTTT.